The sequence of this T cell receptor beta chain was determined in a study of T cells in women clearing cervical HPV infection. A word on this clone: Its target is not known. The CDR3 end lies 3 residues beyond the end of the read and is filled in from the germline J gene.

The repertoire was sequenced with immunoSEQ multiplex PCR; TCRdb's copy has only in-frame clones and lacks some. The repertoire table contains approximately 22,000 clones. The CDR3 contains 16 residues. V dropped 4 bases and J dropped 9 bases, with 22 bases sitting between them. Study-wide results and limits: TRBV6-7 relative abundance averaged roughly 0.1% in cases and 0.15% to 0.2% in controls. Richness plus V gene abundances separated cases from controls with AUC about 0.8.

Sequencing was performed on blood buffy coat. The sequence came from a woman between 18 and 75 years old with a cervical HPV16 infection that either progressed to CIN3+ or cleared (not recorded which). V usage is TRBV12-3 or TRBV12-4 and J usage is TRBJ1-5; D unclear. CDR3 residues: CASSSTREDLVGPQHF. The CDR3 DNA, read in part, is TGTGCCAGCAGTTCCACGCGGGAAGATCTTGTCGGGCCC.